This T cell receptor beta chain was obtained from a study of post-analysis software for immune sequencing data. Overall study results and limits: Controls showed significantly higher normalized Chao1 diversity than did multiple sclerosis patients. Samples prepared in the same batch strongly co-clustered by F measure. About 5 TRBV segments were more frequent in patients than controls; TRBV5-6, TRBV5-1 and TRBV20-1 belonged to this group.

Unique-molecular-identifier-tagged TCR beta cDNA libraries were used. With about 0.9 to 11 million T cells as the source, 400,000 to 550,000 cDNA molecules resulted. TCRdb processed the PCR reads anew with MiXCR; each CDR3 protein has one entry. The table lists about 770,000 distinct CDR3 sequences, 40% to 55% of them singletons. This clonotype showed up just a few times. Its specificity is unknown. V was cut by 5 bases and J by 3 bases, with 13 bases left in between. Looked up from germline, CDR1 is SEHNR and CDR2 is FQNEAQ (reference sequence). The CDR3 contains 14 residues. The source of this sequence is a girl aged 10-17 years with multiple sclerosis. Input material: blood. The chain carries TRBV7-9 and TRBJ2-5; D gene ambiguous. CDR3 coding DNA: TGTGCCAGCAGCCGACACCGCACTGAAGAGACCCAGTACTTC. Protein product: CASSRHRTEETQYF.